The 31 T cell receptor beta chains presented below share a single source sample, sequenced in a study of blood T cell repertoires in COVID-19. Clones were sequenced by immunoSEQ multiplex PCR, and TCRdb holds only the in-frame ones, with some missing. The repertoire holds 250,000 to 300,000 clones, 88% seen once, with 0.75% to 1% in the top ten. Sequenced input: PBMCs or T cells enriched from blood (not recorded which). All receptors come from a woman aged 25 to 39 who had recovered from COVID-19.

About this clone itself: Additional DNA sequences in this sample encode the identical CDR3. This chain links TRBV5-1 with TRBJ2-3; weak D call: TRBD1 (5 bases). CDR1 is SGHRS and CDR2 is YFSETQ in the germline V gene. The CDR3 runs to 15 residues. V lost 1 base and J lost 1, with 10 bases in between. This CDR3 is CASSLRGLGTDTQYF. Here the CDR3 DNA reads TGCGCCAGCAGCTTGAGGGGTTTGGGCACAGATACGCAGTATTTT.

This sequence joins TRBV7-6 and TRBJ2-7, with 11 bases matching TRBD1. V shed 1 base, J shed 4 bases, and the junction held 6 bases outside the gene matches. Looked up from germline, CDR1 is SGHVS and CDR2 is FNYEAQ. The length of the CDR3 is 16 residues. The DNA for the CDR3 is TGTGCCAGCAGCTTAGGAGTAGGGACAGGGGGGTACGAGCAGTACTTC. Translated, it gives CASSLGVGTGGYEQYF.

This chain links TRBV24-1 with TRBJ2-5; 8 bases line up with TRBD1. CDR3 length: 15 amino acids. Germline V gives CDR1 KGHDR, CDR2 SFDVKD. V was clipped by 4 bases and J by 5 bases; unmatched bases: 8. The CDR3 DNA follows: TGTGCCACCAGTGAGGATACAGGGGGGATGGAGACCCAGTACTTC. Its protein product is CATSEDTGGMETQYF.

The chain has TRBV6-5 and TRBJ2-5; TRBD2 matches 12 bases. This CDR3 spans 15 amino acids. V was clipped by 6 bases and J by 4 bases; unmatched bases: 6. Germline V gives CDR1 MNHEY, CDR2 SVGAGI. The CDR3 region is CASRLAGGLGETQYF. The DNA of the CDR3 is TGTGCCAGCAGACTAGCGGGAGGATTAGGAGAGACCCAGTACTTC.

This clone was seen a single time. The V and J genes are TRBV29-1 and TRBJ1-2, with a possible D match to TRBD1 (6 bases). Trimming cost V 5 bases and J 5 bases, with 15 bases left between them. This CDR3 comprises 13 residues. From germline, CDR1 is SQVTM and CDR2 ANQGSEA. In nucleotides, the CDR3 is TGCAGCGTTAAGCCCGGGACATCGTATGGCTACACCTTC. It codes for CSVKPGTSYGYTF.

This clone has just a few counts. CDR3 amino acids: CASSVRPGDTIYF. The CDR3 bases are TGTGCCAGCAGCGTCCGACCAGGGGACACCATATATTTT. The chain recombines TRBV9 with TRBJ1-3; tentative D call: TRBD1 (6 bases). V lost 2 bases to trimming and J lost 8 bases, with 11 bases between them. Germline V gives CDR1 SGDLS, CDR2 YYNGEE. CDR3 length: 13 amino acids. The whole variable domain, filled in from reference TRBV9 and TRBJ1-3, reads DSGVTQTPKHLITATGQRVTLRCSPRSGDLSVYWYQQSLDQGLQFLIQYYNGEERAKGNILERFSAQQFPDLHSELNLSSLELGDSALYFCASSVRPGDTIYFGEGSWLTVV.

The chain combines TRBV28 with TRBJ2-7; no firm D call. The CDR3 totals 13 residues. Germline CDR1 reads MDHEN; CDR2 reads SYDVKM. With 2 bases removed from V and 4 bases from J, the gap between germline ends came to 9 bases. The CDR3 spells CASSLSATYEQYF. DNA for the CDR3: TGTGCCAGCAGTTTAAGTGCAACTTACGAGCAGTACTTC.

This sequence joins TRBV24-1 and TRBJ1-2; possibly TRBD1 for D (6 bases). The V gene's germline CDR1 is KGHDR and CDR2 SFDVKD. The CDR3 is made up of 12 amino acids. The germline V and J ends were trimmed by 9 bases and 4 bases, with 11 bases remaining between them. In DNA, the CDR3 is TGTGCCACCTTCTCCAGGGGCTATGGCTACACCTTC. Protein sequence: CATFSRGYGYTF.

This clone was picked up a small number of times. The chain links TRBV6-1 to TRBJ2-7, with 8 positions matching TRBD1. Per germline, CDR1 MNHNS and CDR2 SASEGT. Trimming at V came to 4 bases and at J to 4 bases, leaving 12 bases not matched to a gene. The CDR3 contains 16 residues. The CDR3 loop reads CASSAGQGSGPYEQYF. CDR3 DNA sequence: TGTGCCAGCAGTGCAGGACAGGGATCGGGTCCGTACGAGCAGTACTTC.

V usage is TRBV6-1 and J usage is TRBJ1-4, with TRBD1 as a possible D gene (6 bases). The CDR3 totals 15 residues. V gave up 3 bases and J gave up 8 bases, with 16 bases separating them. Germline values: CDR1 MNHNS, CDR2 SASEGT. The CDR3 region has the DNA TGTGCCAGCAGTGAGCTCGACAGGCGGGTAGAAAAACTGTTTTTT. As protein: CASSELDRRVEKLFF.

This clone is a singleton in its sample. The rearrangement joins TRBV4-1 to TRBJ2-1; TRBD2 aligns across 10 bases. The V segment lost 1 base and the J segment 6 bases; nucleotides outside the gene matches: 3. This CDR3 is 15 amino acids long. Germline V gene data show CDR1 as MGHRA and CDR2 as YSYEKL. The CDR3 DNA reads as TGCGCCAGCAGCCAAGGGCTAGCGGGAGCCAATGAGCAGTTCTTC. This codes for CASSQGLAGANEQFF.

This clone was detected only a few times. The V and J genes are TRBV4-2 and TRBJ1-4; 8 bases agree with TRBD1. Looked up from germline, CDR1 is LGHNA and CDR2 is YNFKEQ. The length of the CDR3 is 15 residues. The trim removed 5 bases at V and 8 bases at J, leaving 10 bases unmatched. CDR3 nucleotide sequence: TGTGCCAGCAGCTCCTCTCAGGGGGCTGACGAAAAACTGTTTTTT. Its protein product is CASSSSQGADEKLFF.

The gene calls are TRBV18 and TRBJ2-6; the match to TRBD1 covers 7 bases. CDR3 size: 16 residues. After removal of 3 bases from V and 0 bases from J, the junction contained 2 bases not matched to a gene. Per the germline V gene, CDR1 is KGHSH and CDR2 is LQKENI. CDR3 loop: CASSPRGSSGANVLTF. CDR3 nucleotide sequence: TGTGCCAGCTCACCCAGGGGGAGCTCTGGGGCCAACGTCCTGACTTTC.

The chain has TRBV18 and TRBJ1-2, with D perhaps matching TRBD1 (5 bases). CDR3 length: 16 residues. Germline-derived CDR1 and CDR2 are KGHSH and LQKENI. Trimming removed 8 bases from V and 5 bases from J, with 24 bases in between. In DNA, the CDR3 is TGTGCCAGCCGGCCCGGAGGGGTCCCAGGGCGGTATGGCTACACCTTC. This encodes CASRPGGVPGRYGYTF.

This clone has only one observation. The V gene is TRBV6-2 or TRBV6-3, the J gene TRBJ2-1, with D tentatively TRBD2 (5 bases). The CDR3 is made up of 17 amino acids. Between the trimmed V and J ends, which lost 6 bases and 12 bases, there was a span of 30 bases. CDR1 and CDR2 from the germline V gene are MNHEY and SVGEGT. CDR3: CASSPRPGSRTRVGQFF. In DNA, the CDR3 is TGTGCCAGCAGCCCGCGCCCGGGTTCGAGGACTCGGGTAGGGCAGTTCTTC.

The chain has TRBV29-1 and TRBJ1-1; 9 positions match TRBD1. V gave up 7 bases and J gave up 3 bases; unmatched junction bases: 6. There are 13 residues in the CDR3. CDR1 and CDR2 (germline): SQVTM, ANQGSEA. CDR3 loop: CSARTGVDTEAFF. The CDR3 region has the DNA TGCAGCGCCCGGACAGGGGTTGACACTGAAGCTTTCTTT.

The chain joins TRBV24-1 to TRBJ1-2; D remains unclear. CDR1 and CDR2 (germline): KGHDR, SFDVKD. Trimming removed 9 bases at V and 4 bases at J, with 17 bases between. CDR3 length: 14 residues. The CDR3 DNA follows: TGTGCCACCTCAAGCCCAGGAAACAGCTATGGCTACACCTTC. Its protein is CATSSPGNSYGYTF.

This chain uses TRBV30 with TRBJ2-3, with a possible D match to TRBD2 (5 bases). Trimming shortened V by 8 bases and J by 6 bases, and 21 bases separated the two germline ends. The CDR3 extends over 14 amino acids. Germline lookup yields CDR1 GTSNPN and CDR2 SVGIG (reference sequence). CDR3 loop: CARTRSGMFDTQYF. In DNA form, the CDR3 reads TGTGCCCGGACGAGATCCGGGATGTTCGATACGCAGTATTTT. The full variable domain, rest sourced from reference TRBV30 and TRBJ2-3, is SQTIHQWPATLVQPVGSPLSLECTVEGTSNPNLYWYRQAAGRGLQLLFYSVGIGQISSEVPQNLSASRPQDRQFILSSKKLLLSDSGFYLCARTRSGMFDTQYFGPGTRLTVL.

J is TRBJ2-5 and V is TRBV6-5; 8 bases align to TRBD2. This CDR3 region has 16 residues. The ends lost 2 bases at V and 1 base at J; junction bases unmatched: 6. Germline CDR1 reads MNHEY; CDR2 reads SVGAGI. The CDR3 is CASSYNAGGLQETQYF. The CDR3 nucleotides read TGTGCCAGCAGTTACAATGCGGGAGGCCTCCAAGAGACCCAGTACTTC.

This rearrangement joins TRBV28 to TRBJ2-7; tentative D call: TRBD1 (5 bases). Germline CDR1 is MDHEN and CDR2 is SYDVKM. Trimming left V 8 bases short and J 7 bases short, with 18 bases between. The length of the CDR3 is 13 residues. In DNA form, the CDR3 reads TGTGCCAGCTCGACAGTATCCTACGAGGAGCAGTACTTC. Encoded protein: CASSTVSYEEQYF.

This chain links TRBV9 with TRBJ1-2; D might be TRBD1 (6 bases). This CDR3 comprises 14 residues. Trimming took off 2 bases at V and 7 bases at J, with 15 bases between the two ends. Looked up from germline, CDR1 is SGDLS and CDR2 is YYNGEE. The DNA for the CDR3 is TGTGCCAGCAGCGTTGGTGGACAGCGGCGTGGCTACACCTTC. The encoded protein is CASSVGGQRRGYTF.

The V gene is TRBV9, the J gene TRBJ2-3, with D possibly TRBD2 on 6 matching bases. This CDR3 has 16 residues. CDR1 is SGDLS and CDR2 is YYNGEE in the germline V gene. Trimming took 0 bases from V and 0 from J, leaving 11 bases between them. CDR3 in amino acids: CASSVGMTRSTDTQYF. The CDR3 DNA sequence: TGTGCCAGCAGCGTAGGAATGACTAGGAGCACAGATACGCAGTATTTT.

This chain links TRBV30 with TRBJ2-1; tentative D call: TRBD2 (6 bases). CDR3 length equals 12 residues. V was pared by 5 bases and J by 8 bases, with 13 bases between. Germline V gene lookup returns CDR1 GTSNPN and CDR2 SVGIG (reference sequence). The CDR3 spells CAWDGGFHEQFF. In DNA form, the CDR3 reads TGTGCCTGGGATGGGGGGTTCCATGAGCAGTTCTTC.

The chain carries TRBV11-2 and TRBJ2-1, with D perhaps TRBD1 (5 bases). The V end lost 5 bases, the J end lost 7 bases, and 15 bases lay between the germline ends. The CDR3 has 14 residues. In germline, CDR1 is SGHAT, CDR2 FQNNGV. CDR3 protein: CASSRLRTLNEQFF. In DNA form, the CDR3 reads TGTGCCAGCAGCCGCTTGCGGACACTAAATGAGCAGTTCTTC.

DNA for the CDR3: TGCAGTGCTAGTTTCCGTACGGGGGGCCTGGCAGCCGGGGAGCTGTTTTTT. Translation: CSASFRTGGLAAGELFF. V gene TRBV20-1 combines with J gene TRBJ2-2; D possibly corresponds to TRBD2 (7 bases). CDR3 size: 17 residues. With 3 bases removed from V and 6 bases from J, the gap between germline ends came to 23 bases. Germline V gene data show CDR1 as DFQATT and CDR2 as SNEGSKA (reference sequence).

The chain carries TRBV5-1 and TRBJ1-4; 7 bases line up with TRBD1. The CDR3 runs 18 residues. Germline V lookup: CDR1 SGHRS, CDR2 YFSETQ. V lost 4 bases and J lost 2; bases outside the gene matches: 14. CDR3 in DNA: TGCGCCAGCAGCCTTCACGAAACGACAGGGAGGACTAATGAAAAACTGTTTTTT. Translated, it gives CASSLHETTGRTNEKLFF.

The rearrangement joins TRBV29-1 to TRBJ2-1, with D maybe TRBD2 (6 bases). Germline CDR1 and CDR2: SQVTM and ANQGSEA. The CDR3 has 13 amino acids. Trimming left V 2 bases short and J 10 bases short, with 15 bases between. The CDR3 loop reads CSVEKEGSREQFF. CDR3 in DNA: TGCAGCGTTGAAAAGGAGGGATCGCGCGAGCAGTTCTTC.

This chain joins TRBV28 and TRBJ1-4, with TRBD1 identical over 8 bases. CDR1 and CDR2 from the germline V gene are MDHEN and SYDVKM. This CDR3 is built from 16 residues. V dropped 1 base and J dropped 7; count of bases not matched to a gene: 8. CDR3 loop: CASSLSLQGASEKLFF. The CDR3 DNA follows: TGTGCCAGCAGTTTATCCCTGCAGGGGGCGAGTGAAAAACTGTTTTTT. Combining the CDR3 with reference TRBV28 and TRBJ1-4 gives the whole variable domain DVKVTQSSRYLVKRTGEKVFLECVQDMDHENMFWYRQDPGLGLRLIYFSYDVKMKEKGDIPEGYSVSREKKERFSLILESASTNQTSMYLCASSLSLQGASEKLFFGSGTQLSVL.

The CDR3 DNA reads TGTGCCAGCAGCACAACAGGGGGGGGTGGCTACACCTTC. Protein product: CASSTTGGGGYTF. V is TRBV9 and J is TRBJ1-2, with 8 bases identical to TRBD1. The trim removed 4 bases at V and 7 bases at J, leaving 6 bases unmatched. The V gene's germline CDR1 is SGDLS and CDR2 YYNGEE. This CDR3 comprises 13 residues.

This clone was seen only a few times. The chain couples TRBV4-1 to TRBJ1-6; D perhaps matches TRBD1 (6 bases). The CDR3 is made up of 16 amino acids. CDR1 and CDR2 from the germline V gene are MGHRA and YSYEKL. V gave up 3 bases and J gave up 8 bases, with 17 bases separating them. The CDR3 sequence is CASSHTGSRVDSPLHF. CDR3 coding DNA: TGCGCCAGCAGCCACACAGGGTCCCGGGTTGATTCACCCCTCCACTTT.

J is TRBJ2-7 and V is TRBV27; the match to TRBD1 covers 8 bases. J lost 6 bases, V lost 3 bases, and 10 bases had no gene match. The length of the CDR3 is 15 residues. Germline-derived CDR1 and CDR2 are MNHEY and SMNVEV (reference sequence). CDR3 loop: CASSFFGTGPSEQYF. The CDR3 coding sequence is TGTGCCAGCAGTTTCTTCGGGACAGGTCCCTCCGAGCAGTACTTC.